This T cell receptor beta chain originates from a study of monozygotic twins with inflammatory bowel disease. Per germline, CDR1 SGHTA and CDR2 FQGTGA. The CDR3 consists of 16 residues. Added by template switching were UMIs that each held a 6-nucleotide sample barcode. No DNA is given; TCRdb re-called the 5' RACE reads and lists each CDR3 protein once. The sample totals some 330,000 distinct CDR3 sequences. Total RNA was isolated from whole blood without T cell sorting. This TCR was sampled from a human donor with ulcerative colitis or Crohn's disease, or a healthy co-twin of an affected twin (not recorded which). Source material: blood. V gene TRBV7-3 combines with J gene TRBJ2-2; TCRdb indicates TRBD2, and absent DNA this call remains unverified. The CDR3 protein is CASRRGLAGSTGELFF. Full variable domain (remainder filled in from reference TRBV7-3 and TRBJ2-2): GAGVSQTPSNKVTEKGKYVELRCDPISGHTALYWYRQSLGQGPEFLIYFQGTGAADDSGLPNDRFFAVRPEGSVSTLKIQRTERGDSAVYLCASRRGLAGSTGELFFGEGSRLTVL.